This TCR beta chain comes out of a study of T-cell reconstitution after alpha-beta-depleted transplantation in children. Findings and limits, study-wide: T cells produced anew were the main source of T-cell counts and diversity one year after transplant.

Note on this clonotype: Its antigen is still unknown.

Construction of the TCRbeta library involved unique molecular identifiers. TCRdb called the PCR reads again in MiXCR, with one record for every CDR3 protein. The profile shows some 300,000 distinct CDR3 sequences, roughly 7.8% of them singletons. The ends lost 5 bases at V and 0 bases at J; junction bases unmatched: 5. Germline V lookup: CDR1 DFQATT, CDR2 SNEGSKA (reference sequence). This CDR3 contains 14 residues. Source: peripheral blood, taken 360 days after TCRalphabeta/CD19-depleted stem cell transplant. This sequence was found in a female patient aged 2-9 years who had a stem cell transplant for Fanconi anemia, so the T cells may come from the graft donor. This rearrangement joins TRBV20-1 to TRBJ2-7; the match to TRBD1 covers 9 bases. In DNA form, the CDR3 reads TGCAGTGCTCATAAGACAGGGGGCTCCTACGAGCAGTACGTC. It specifies CSAHKTGGSYEQYV.